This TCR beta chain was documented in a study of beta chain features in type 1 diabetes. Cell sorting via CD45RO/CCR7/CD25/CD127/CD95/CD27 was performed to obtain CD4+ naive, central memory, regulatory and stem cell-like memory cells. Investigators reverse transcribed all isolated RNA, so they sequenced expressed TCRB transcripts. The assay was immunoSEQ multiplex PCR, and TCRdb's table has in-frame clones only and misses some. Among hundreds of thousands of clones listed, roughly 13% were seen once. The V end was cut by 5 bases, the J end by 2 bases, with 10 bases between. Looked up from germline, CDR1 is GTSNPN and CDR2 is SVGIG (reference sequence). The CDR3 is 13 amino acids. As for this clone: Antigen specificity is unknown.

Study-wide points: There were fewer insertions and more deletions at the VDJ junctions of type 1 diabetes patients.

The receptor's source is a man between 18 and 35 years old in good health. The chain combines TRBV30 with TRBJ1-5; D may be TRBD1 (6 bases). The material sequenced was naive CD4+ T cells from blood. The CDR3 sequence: CAWASGGNQPQHF. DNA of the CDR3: TGTGCCTGGGCTTCAGGGGGCAATCAGCCCCAGCATTTT.